The 26 T cell receptor beta chains presented below share a single source sample, sequenced in a study of blood T cell repertoires in COVID-19. Method: immunoSEQ multiplex PCR; TCRdb's copy keeps in-frame clones and lacks some. The sample consists of approximately 300,000 clones, over 75% of them appearing once. Material: peripheral blood. The receptor set was obtained from a woman younger than 45 with COVID-19, enrolled during active disease.

In its sample, this clone was seen a few times. This chain uses TRBV2 with TRBJ1-5; 8 positions agree with TRBD1. V was pared by 5 bases and J by 3 bases, with 6 bases of the junction left unmatched. Germline V CDR1 and CDR2: SNHLY, FYNNEI. The CDR3 loop spans 15 amino acids. In nucleotides, the CDR3 is TGTGCCAGCAGTCAGACAGGGGTCTTCAATCAGCCCCAGCATTTT. Protein: CASSQTGVFNQPQHF.

V gene TRBV6-5 combines with J gene TRBJ1-5; D gene uncertain. The CDR3 length is 13 residues. Trimming cost V 0 bases and J 13 bases, with 13 bases left between them. Germline V gene lookup returns CDR1 MNHEY and CDR2 SVGAGI. The CDR3 reads CASSYSPEGRQHF. CDR3 nucleotide sequence: TGTGCCAGCAGTTACTCGCCGGAGGGTCGGCAGCATTTT.

This clone was observed a few times. The CDR3 region has the DNA TGCGCCAGCAGCTCGGGACTAGCGCCCTACGAGCAGTACTTC. Translated: CASSSGLAPYEQYF. The chain links TRBV5-1 to TRBJ2-7, with TRBD2 matching 10 bases. Germline CDR1 SGHRS, CDR2 YFSETQ. Unmatched junction bases numbered 2, after V lost 3 bases and J lost 2 bases. The length of the CDR3 is 14 residues.

The chain uses TRBV24-1 and TRBJ2-3; tentatively, D is TRBD2 (6 bases). The CDR3 is made up of 16 amino acids. V lost 0 bases and J 3 bases, leaving 12 bases between the germline ends. Germline CDR1 KGHDR, CDR2 SFDVKD. The CDR3 bases are TGTGCCACCAGTGATTTGCTATTCGGGAGTACAGATACGCAGTATTTT. This translates into CATSDLLFGSTDTQYF.

The V call is TRBV7-9, the J call TRBJ2-7; the D is unclear. This CDR3 region has 14 residues. Trimming left V 6 bases short and J 4 bases short, with 16 bases between. The germline gives CDR1 SEHNR, CDR2 FQNEAQ (reference sequence). Here the CDR3 reads CASSSSITSYEQYF. CDR3 nucleotides: TGTGCCAGCAGTTCATCTATTACTTCTTACGAGCAGTACTTC. Full variable domain (rest looked up from reference TRBV7-9 and TRBJ2-7): DTGVSQNPRHKITKRGQNVTFRCDPISEHNRLYWYRQTLGQGPEFLTYFQNEAQLEKSRLLSDRFSAERPKGSFSTLEIQRTEQGDSAMYLCASSSSITSYEQYFGPGTRLTVT.

The chain has TRBV11-2 and TRBJ2-2; 9 bases agree with TRBD1. The CDR3 has 17 residues. The V gene end was trimmed by 3 bases and the J gene end by 5 bases; junction bases not matched to a gene: 10. Germline V gene sequence: CDR1 SGHAT, CDR2 FQNNGV. The CDR3 DNA follows: TGTGCCAGCAGCTTGGCCCGGGACAGGGTGAGGACCGGGGAGCTGTTTTTT. Amino acids: CASSLARDRVRTGELFF.

The sample holds one count of this clone. V is TRBV3-1 (or the pseudogene TRBV3-2) and J is TRBJ2-7; unclear D gene. Germline assignment: CDR1 LGHDT and CDR2 YNNKEL (reference sequence). Trimming removed 0 bases from V and 7 bases from J, with 7 bases in between. The CDR3 runs to 12 residues. This CDR3 reads CASSQDVGEQYF. The CDR3 bases are TGTGCCAGCAGCCAAGATGTCGGGGAGCAGTACTTC.

The chain couples TRBV30 to TRBJ1-5; D unresolved. Trimming took off 0 bases at V and 1 base at J, with 4 bases between the two ends. CDR1 GTSNPN and CDR2 SVGIG come from the germline V gene (reference sequence). The CDR3 runs to 13 residues. The CDR3 region is CAWSVLSNQPQHF. Here the CDR3 DNA reads TGTGCCTGGAGTGTTCTGAGCAATCAGCCCCAGCATTTT.

V usage is TRBV5-1 and J usage is TRBJ1-4, with a tentative D call TRBD1 (6 bases). Trimming pared 4 bases from V and 4 bases from J, leaving 8 bases between. Germline loops: CDR1 SGHRS, CDR2 YFSETQ. The CDR3 consists of 13 residues. CDR3 region: CASSLGHNEKLFF. DNA of the CDR3: TGCGCCAGCAGCCTGGGACATAATGAAAAACTGTTTTTT.

V usage is TRBV4-2 and J usage is TRBJ1-2; unclear D gene. CDR3 length: 17 residues. V lost 0 bases and J 8 bases, leaving 22 bases between the germline ends. In germline, CDR1 is LGHNA, CDR2 YNFKEQ. The CDR3 bases are TGTGCCAGCAGCCAAGAGTGGGGAAATCGGGGTCGGGGAGGCTACACCTTC. Translation: CASSQEWGNRGRGGYTF.

This chain links TRBV27 with TRBJ2-7; 16 nucleotides align to TRBD2. CDR1 and CDR2 (germline): MNHEY, SMNVEV (reference sequence). This CDR3 is 15 amino acids long. The ends lost 11 bases at V and 4 bases at J; junction bases unmatched: 8. In DNA form, the CDR3 reads TGTGCCTCCACCTCGGGACTAGCGGGAGGGTACGAGCAGTACTTC. This sequence encodes CASTSGLAGGYEQYF.

The chain has TRBV4-1 and TRBJ2-1; 14 nucleotides align to TRBD2. V was clipped by 5 bases and J by 7 bases; unmatched bases: 4. The germline V gene encodes CDR1 MGHRA and CDR2 YSYEKL. This CDR3 spans 15 amino acids. CDR3 DNA: TGCGCCAGCAGCTCACGACTAGCGGGAGGGAATGAGCAGTTCTTC. The encoded protein is CASSSRLAGGNEQFF.

The chain combines TRBV11-3 with TRBJ2-7; a weak D match, TRBD2 (6 bases). Germline V gene lookup returns CDR1 SGHNT and CDR2 YENEEA. V lost 5 bases and J lost 5, with 16 bases in between. The CDR3 has 14 residues. CDR3 residues: CASSTGLSLNEQYF. The CDR3 DNA is TGTGCCAGCAGCACGGGACTTTCCCTAAACGAGCAGTACTTC.

The chain has TRBV27 and TRBJ2-1; 9 bases fit TRBD2. CDR3 length: 15 amino acids. V lost 2 bases to trimming and J lost 8 bases; unmatched junction nucleotides: 7. The V gene's germline CDR1 is MNHEY and CDR2 SMNVEV (reference sequence). The CDR3 is CASSLGSSGIYEQFF. CDR3 sequence (DNA): TGTGCCAGCAGTTTAGGGTCTAGCGGGATCTATGAGCAGTTCTTC.

The V call is TRBV19, the J call TRBJ2-3; no clear D. Trimming left V 6 bases short and J 2 bases short, with 12 bases between. This CDR3 comprises 14 residues. Germline V CDR1 and CDR2: LNHDA, SQIVND (reference sequence). The CDR3 nucleotides read TGTGCCAGTAGCGCGGCACTCTTCACAGATACGCAGTATTTT. It encodes CASSAALFTDTQYF.

The gene calls are TRBV7-3 and TRBJ2-2, with 8 bases that match TRBD1. CDR1 is SGHTA, CDR2 FQGTGA, per germline. V trimming: 5 bases; J trimming: 4 bases; junction bases outside the gene matches: 9. The CDR3 loop spans 16 amino acids. CDR3 DNA sequence: TGTGCCAGCAGCCCTTGGACAGGGAAGGGCACCGGGGAGCTGTTTTTT. It codes for CASSPWTGKGTGELFF.

The J gene is TRBJ2-1, the V gene TRBV30, with 9 nucleotides matching TRBD1. The CDR3 has 14 residues. Losses at the gene ends were 5 bases for V and 6 bases for J; bases not matched to a gene: 8. CDR1 is GTSNPN and CDR2 is SVGIG in the germline V gene (reference sequence). The CDR3 loop reads CAWGPGQGLNEQFF. CDR3 coding DNA: TGTGCCTGGGGGCCGGGACAGGGTCTCAATGAGCAGTTCTTC.

In its sample, this clone was seen a few times. The chain employs TRBV11-2 and TRBJ2-2; 7 bases align to TRBD2. The ends lost 4 bases at V and 5 bases at J; junction bases unmatched: 13. This CDR3 has 17 residues. The germline gives CDR1 SGHAT, CDR2 FQNNGV. The DNA for the CDR3 is TGTGCCAGCAGCTCTAACCGGGTCGGGAGGTTAACCGGGGAGCTGTTTTTT. Translation gives CASSSNRVGRLTGELFF.

V and J are TRBV2 and TRBJ1-2; D gene uncertain. V dropped 6 bases and J dropped 4 bases, with 24 bases sitting between them. The germline CDR1 and CDR2 sequences are SNHLY and FYNNEI. There are 17 residues in the CDR3. CDR3 residues: CASSESGRMLTSYGYTF. DNA of the CDR3: TGTGCCAGCAGCGAAAGCGGACGGATGCTAACATCCTATGGCTACACCTTC.

The J gene is TRBJ1-5, the V gene TRBV2, with no clear D. Germline assignment: CDR1 SNHLY and CDR2 FYNNEI. The ends were cut back, 6 bases at V and 11 bases at J, with 17 bases in the middle. The CDR3 length is 13 residues. As DNA, the CDR3 is TGTGCCAGCAGAGTTACTTTGGAGGGAGCCCAGCATTTT. Translating it yields CASRVTLEGAQHF.

The V gene is TRBV5-6, the J gene TRBJ2-2; 8 bases fit TRBD1. The J segment lost 5 bases and the V segment lost 0 bases, leaving 6 bases of the junction unmatched. Germline V gene lookup returns CDR1 SGHDT and CDR2 YYEEEE. CDR3 length equals 16 residues. This CDR3 is CASSLDARGLTGELFF. The CDR3 bases are TGTGCCAGCAGCTTGGATGCCAGGGGGCTTACCGGGGAGCTGTTTTTT.

This chain joins TRBV19 and TRBJ2-1; D may be TRBD2 (5 bases). The CDR3 runs 16 residues. Trimming pared 0 bases from V and 3 bases from J, leaving 12 bases between. Germline assignment: CDR1 LNHDA and CDR2 SQIVND (reference sequence). CDR3 in amino acids: CASSIDLRGLYNEQFF. CDR3 DNA: TGTGCCAGTAGTATAGATCTCCGGGGTCTCTACAATGAGCAGTTCTTC.

The chain joins TRBV27 to TRBJ1-1; TRBD1 aligns across 12 bases. The germline gives CDR1 MNHEY, CDR2 SMNVEV (reference sequence). The CDR3 runs 16 residues. The J segment lost 5 bases and the V segment lost 4 bases, leaving 8 bases of the junction unmatched. The CDR3 sequence is CASSWNRDRGQTEAFF. DNA of the CDR3: TGTGCCAGCAGTTGGAACCGGGACAGGGGGCAGACTGAAGCTTTCTTT.

The V call is TRBV5-1, the J call TRBJ2-7; 10 nucleotides line up with TRBD2. CDR1 and CDR2 (germline): SGHRS, YFSETQ. The V and J ends lost 0 bases and 3 bases, in that order; junction bases with no gene match: 9. CDR3 size: 17 residues. In nucleotides, the CDR3 is TGCGCCAGCAGCTTGGGACTAGCGGGCCAATCCGGCTACGAGCAGTACTTC. It specifies CASSLGLAGQSGYEQYF.

The genes are TRBV5-1 and TRBJ2-7; a possible D gene is TRBD1 (5 bases). Germline CDR1 SGHRS, CDR2 YFSETQ. The germline V and J ends were trimmed by 3 bases and 3 bases, with 13 bases remaining between them. The CDR3 extends over 14 amino acids. CDR3 amino acids: CASSSGDSHYEQYF. The DNA for the CDR3 is TGCGCCAGCAGCTCCGGTGACAGTCACTACGAGCAGTACTTC.

J is TRBJ1-1 and V is TRBV5-1, with 10 bases fitting TRBD1. The CDR3 runs to 14 residues. CDR1 is SGHRS, CDR2 YFSETQ, per germline. J was trimmed by 3 bases and V by 4 bases; bases with no gene match: 3. The CDR3 DNA reads TGCGCCAGCAGCGAGACAGGGGGCTACACTGAAGCTTTCTTT. Translating it yields CASSETGGYTEAFF.